This TCR beta chain was recovered during a study of response to subunit inactivated influenza vaccine. Whole-study results and caveats: Each seasonal influenza vaccination, the authors suggested, recruits few new T cells.

Points on this clonotype: The target antigen is unknown.

TCRdb recomputed calls from the RT-PCR reads with MiXCR, one row per CDR3 protein. Of 700,000 to 800,000 distinct CDR3 sequences detected, approximately 17% appear once; the ten largest clones hold approximately 10%. The source was PBMCs from blood, collected roughly 5 days after vaccination. The sequence derives from a man aged 50 or older who received an inactivated influenza vaccine.

The CDR3 loop is CASSQDANTGELFF. The CDR3 bases are TGTGCCAGCAGCCAAGACGCGAACACCGGGGAGCTGTTTTTT. The chain links TRBV4-2 to TRBJ2-2; no reliable D call. CDR3 size: 14 residues. V lost 0 bases and J lost 0, with 2 bases in between. Germline CDR1 LGHNA, CDR2 YNFKEQ.